Listed below are T cell receptor beta chains from one sample, sequenced in a study of CD8 T cells in ankylosing spondylitis. Each CDR3 protein gets one entry after TCRdb re-called the 5' RACE reads with MiXCR. The sample shows around 440,000 distinct CDR3 sequences, 17% of them seen only once. Sample: blood, either unsorted or a sorted T cell fraction (not recorded which). The receptors come from a male donor with ankylosing spondylitis. The CDR3 runs from the conserved cysteine through the conserved F or W. The D gene is left open where the match is weak. Clone size is not always given. Where it is, it says once, few, many or a class for expanded clones.

J gene,clone size,V gene,D gene,CDR3 DNA,CDR3 protein
TRBJ2-1,few,TRBV20-1,TRBD1,TGCAGTGCTAGAACCCCGGACAGGGGGGGCAATGAGCAGTTCTTC,CSARTPDRGGNEQFF
TRBJ2-5,few,TRBV29-1,TRBD2,TGCAGCGTTGACGGTCTAGCGGGAGACGAGAGGGAGACCCAGTACTTC,CSVDGLAGDERETQYF
TRBJ2-1,few,TRBV4-1,TRBD2,TGCGCCAGCAGCCATCCCTGGACTAGCGAGAATGAGCAGTTCTTC,CASSHPWTSENEQFF
TRBJ1-1,.,TRBV6-1,.,TGTGCCAGCAGTGTCTCGCAAAACACTGAAGCTTTCTTT,CASSVSQNTEAFF
TRBJ1-1,many,TRBV6-1,TRBD1,TGTGCCAGCAGCTCACAGGGGGCAGGGACTGAAGCTTTCTTT,CASSSQGAGTEAFF
TRBJ2-5,few,TRBV12-3/TRBV12-4,.,TGTGCCAGCAGTTTACCCGGTCAGGACCCCACAGGGACCCAGTACTTC,CASSLPGQDPTGTQYF
TRBJ2-3,.,TRBV7-9,.,TGTGCCAGCAGCGGACGAGCCTCAGATACGCAGTATTTT,CASSGRASDTQYF
TRBJ1-2,many,TRBV12-3/TRBV12-4,.,TGTGCCAGCAGTTTAACGGGGATCTATGGCTACACCTTC,CASSLTGIYGYTF
TRBJ2-3,.,TRBV10-3,.,TGTGCCATCAGTGGGGGGGGGCCGGATACGCAGTATTTT,CAISGGGPDTQYF
TRBJ2-1,few,TRBV5-6,TRBD1,TGTGCCAGCAGCTTATTTCAGACAGGGATCTACAATGAGCAGTTCTTC,CASSLFQTGIYNEQFF
TRBJ2-1,.,TRBV19,TRBD1,TGTGCCAGTAGTATAGCGGCAGGGGGCTCCTACAATGAGCAGTTCTTC,CASSIAAGGSYNEQFF
TRBJ1-2,few,TRBV9,TRBD1,TGTGCCAGCAGCCCAAGACAGGGGCCCGACCAGTATGGCTACACCTTC,CASSPRQGPDQYGYTF